This T cell receptor (beta chain) was recorded in a study of T cells after yellow fever vaccination. The study, taken as a whole, reports: Contaminants from the bulk population, in the form of abundant clonotypes, could be found in FACS-sorted repertoires. Among primary-vaccination clones, most reappeared after the booster, at around 97% for CD4 and around 91% for CD8.

TCRdb passed the 5' RACE reads through MiXCR, listing each CDR3 protein once. Found here are roughly 500,000 distinct CDR3 sequences, roughly a fifth of them singletons; the top ten hold 13% to 15%. A remark on this clonotype: Its antigen is not identified.

The sequencing used PBMCs, collected 15 days after the yellow fever booster vaccination. This TCR came from a man aged 25 to 40 who received the YFV17D yellow fever vaccine.

The CDR3 bases are TGTGCCACCAGTGATGAAAGGTTCACCTATGGCTACACCTTC. Its translation is CATSDERFTYGYTF. This chain joins TRBV24-1 and TRBJ1-2, with D unclear. CDR1 KGHDR and CDR2 SFDVKD come from the germline V gene. V was pared by 3 bases and J by 4 bases, with 11 bases between. The CDR3 sequence is 14 residues long.